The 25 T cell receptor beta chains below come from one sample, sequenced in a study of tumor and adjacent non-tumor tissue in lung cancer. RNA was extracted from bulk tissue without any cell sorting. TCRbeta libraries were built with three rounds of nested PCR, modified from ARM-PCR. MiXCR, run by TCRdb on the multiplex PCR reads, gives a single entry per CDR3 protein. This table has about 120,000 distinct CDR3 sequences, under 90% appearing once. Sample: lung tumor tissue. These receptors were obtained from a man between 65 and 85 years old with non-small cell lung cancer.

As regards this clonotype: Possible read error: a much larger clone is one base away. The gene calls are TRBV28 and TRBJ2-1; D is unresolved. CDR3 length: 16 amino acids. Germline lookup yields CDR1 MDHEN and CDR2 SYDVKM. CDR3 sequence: CASSPFRGSSYNVQFF. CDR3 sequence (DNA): TGTGCCAGCAGCCCCTTTCGAGGATCCTCCTACAATGTGCAGTTCTTC.

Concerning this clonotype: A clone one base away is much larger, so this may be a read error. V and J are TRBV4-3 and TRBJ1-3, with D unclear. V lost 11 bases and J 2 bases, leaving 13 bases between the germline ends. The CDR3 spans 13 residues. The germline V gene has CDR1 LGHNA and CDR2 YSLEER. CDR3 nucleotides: TGCGCCTGCGGCTTAAAAACTGGAAACACCATATATTTT. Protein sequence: CACGLKTGNTIYF.

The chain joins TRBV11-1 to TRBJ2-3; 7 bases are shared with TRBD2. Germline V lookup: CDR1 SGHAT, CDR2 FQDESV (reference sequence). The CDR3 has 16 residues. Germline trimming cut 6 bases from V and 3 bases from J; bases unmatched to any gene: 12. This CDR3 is CASRPQREISTDTQYF. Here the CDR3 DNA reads TGTGCCAGCAGACCCCAGCGGGAAATTAGTACAGATACGCAGTATTTT.

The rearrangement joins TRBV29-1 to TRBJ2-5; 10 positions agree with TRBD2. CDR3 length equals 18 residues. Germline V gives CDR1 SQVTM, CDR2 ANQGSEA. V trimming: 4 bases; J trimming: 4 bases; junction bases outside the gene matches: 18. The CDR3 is CSVGFYWTSGGKLETQYF. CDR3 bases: TGCAGCGTTGGATTCTATTGGACTAGCGGAGGGAAACTAGAGACCCAGTACTTC.

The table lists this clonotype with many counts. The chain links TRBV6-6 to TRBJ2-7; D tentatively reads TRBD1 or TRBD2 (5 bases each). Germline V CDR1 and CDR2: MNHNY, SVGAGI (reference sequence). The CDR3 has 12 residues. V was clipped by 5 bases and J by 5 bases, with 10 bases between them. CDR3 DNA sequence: TGTGCCAGCAGTCCCCGGGGCCACGAGCAGTACTTC. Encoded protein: CASSPRGHEQYF.

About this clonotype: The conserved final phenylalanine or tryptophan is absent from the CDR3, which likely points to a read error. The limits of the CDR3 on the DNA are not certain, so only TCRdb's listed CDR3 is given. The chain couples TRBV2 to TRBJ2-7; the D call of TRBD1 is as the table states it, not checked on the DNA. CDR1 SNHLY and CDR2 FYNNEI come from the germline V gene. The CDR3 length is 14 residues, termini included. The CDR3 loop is CASSGTGLFVEQCL.

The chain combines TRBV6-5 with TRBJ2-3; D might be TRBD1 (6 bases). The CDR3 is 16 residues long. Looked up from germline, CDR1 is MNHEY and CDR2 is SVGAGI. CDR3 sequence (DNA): TGTGTCAACAGTCCCAGCTACAGGGTGAACACAGATACGCAGTATTTT. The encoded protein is CVNSPSYRVNTDTQYF.

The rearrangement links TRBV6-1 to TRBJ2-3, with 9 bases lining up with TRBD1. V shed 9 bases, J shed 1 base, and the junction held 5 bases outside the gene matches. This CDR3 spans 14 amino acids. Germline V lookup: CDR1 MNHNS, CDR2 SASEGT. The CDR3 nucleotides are TGTGCCAGTAGGGACAGGGTTGGCACAGATACGCAGTATTTT. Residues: CASRDRVGTDTQYF.

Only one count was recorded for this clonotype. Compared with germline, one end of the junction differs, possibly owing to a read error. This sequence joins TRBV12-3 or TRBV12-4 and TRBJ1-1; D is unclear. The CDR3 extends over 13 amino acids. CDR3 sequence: CAGSPTIVTEAFF. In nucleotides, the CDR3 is TGTGCCGGCAGTCCAACAATCGTCACTGAAGCTTTCTTT.

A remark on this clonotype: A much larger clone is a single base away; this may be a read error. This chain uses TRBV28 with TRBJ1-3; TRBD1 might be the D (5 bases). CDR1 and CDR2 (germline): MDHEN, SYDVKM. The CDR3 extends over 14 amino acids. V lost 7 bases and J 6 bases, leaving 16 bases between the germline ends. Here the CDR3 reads CASIAWGGSNTIYF. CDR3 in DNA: TGTGCCAGCATAGCATGGGGCGGGTCAAACACCATATATTTT.

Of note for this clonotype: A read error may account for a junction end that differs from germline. In DNA form, the CDR3 reads TGCAGCGTCGCGACAAGGTTCGAGCAGTGCTTC. Amino acids: CSVATRFEQCF. The V and J genes are TRBV29-1 and TRBJ2-7; D is uncertain. The germline gives CDR1 SQVTM, CDR2 ANQGSEA. The CDR3 consists of 11 residues.

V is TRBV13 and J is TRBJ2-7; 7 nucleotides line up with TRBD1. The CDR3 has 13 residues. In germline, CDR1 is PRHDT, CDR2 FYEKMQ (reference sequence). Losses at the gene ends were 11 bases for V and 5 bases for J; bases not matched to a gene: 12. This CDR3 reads CARISTTGDEQYF. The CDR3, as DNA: TGTGCCCGCATCTCAACCACAGGGGACGAGCAGTACTTC.

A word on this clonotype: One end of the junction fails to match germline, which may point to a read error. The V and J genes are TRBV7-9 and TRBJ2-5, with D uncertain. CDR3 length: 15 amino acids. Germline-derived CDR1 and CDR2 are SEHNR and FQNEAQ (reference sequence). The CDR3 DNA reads TGTGCCAGCAACTTAGTCGTGAAGGGCCGAGAGACCCAATACTTC. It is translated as CASNLVVKGRETQYF.

CDR3: CASSLPGDSEAFF. The DNA for the CDR3 is TGTGCCAGCAGTTTACCCGGGGACAGTGAAGCTTTCTTT. The chain combines TRBV28 with TRBJ1-1, with 7 bases identical to TRBD1. This CDR3 region has 13 residues. Unmatched junction bases numbered 4, after V lost 2 bases and J lost 7 bases. Germline CDR1 and CDR2: MDHEN and SYDVKM.

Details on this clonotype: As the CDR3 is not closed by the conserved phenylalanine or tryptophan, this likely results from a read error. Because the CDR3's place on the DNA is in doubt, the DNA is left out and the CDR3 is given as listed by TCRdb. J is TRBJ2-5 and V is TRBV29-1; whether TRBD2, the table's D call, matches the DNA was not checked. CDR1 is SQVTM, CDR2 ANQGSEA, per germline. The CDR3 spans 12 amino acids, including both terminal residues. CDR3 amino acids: CSVEAGGETHYL.

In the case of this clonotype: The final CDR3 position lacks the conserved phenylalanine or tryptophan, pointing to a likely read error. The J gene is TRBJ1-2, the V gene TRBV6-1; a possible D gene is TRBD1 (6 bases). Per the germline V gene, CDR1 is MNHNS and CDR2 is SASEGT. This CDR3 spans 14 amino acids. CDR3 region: CASSEGTWVYGYTI. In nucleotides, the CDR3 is TGTGCCAGCAGCGAAGGGACATGGGTTTATGGCTACACCATC.

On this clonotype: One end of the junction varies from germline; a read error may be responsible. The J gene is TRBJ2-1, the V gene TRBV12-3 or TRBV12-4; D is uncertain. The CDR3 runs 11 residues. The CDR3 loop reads CASRTGFEQFF. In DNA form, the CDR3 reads TGTGCGAGCAGAACCGGTTTTGAGCAGTTCTTC.

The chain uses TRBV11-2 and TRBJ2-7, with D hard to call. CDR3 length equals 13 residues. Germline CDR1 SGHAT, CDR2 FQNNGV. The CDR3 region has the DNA TGTGCCATCAGCCAATGGACCGATCGCGAGCAGTACGTC. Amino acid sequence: CAISQWTDREQYV.

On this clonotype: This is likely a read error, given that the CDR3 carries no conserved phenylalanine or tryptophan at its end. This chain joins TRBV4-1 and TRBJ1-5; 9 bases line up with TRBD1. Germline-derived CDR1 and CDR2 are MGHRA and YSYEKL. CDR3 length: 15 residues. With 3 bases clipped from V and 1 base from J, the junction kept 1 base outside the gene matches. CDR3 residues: CASSHGTGSNQPQHY. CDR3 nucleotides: TGCGCCAGCAGCCACGGGACAGGGAGCAATCAGCCCCAGCATTAT.

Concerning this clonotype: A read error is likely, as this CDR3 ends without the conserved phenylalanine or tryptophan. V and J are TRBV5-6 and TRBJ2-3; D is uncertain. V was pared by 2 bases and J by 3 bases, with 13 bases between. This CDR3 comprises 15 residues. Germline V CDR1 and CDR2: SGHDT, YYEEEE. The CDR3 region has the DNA TGTGCCAGCAGCTTAGGCCCGCGAAGTACAGATACGCAGTATTTA. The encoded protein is CASSLGPRSTDTQYL.

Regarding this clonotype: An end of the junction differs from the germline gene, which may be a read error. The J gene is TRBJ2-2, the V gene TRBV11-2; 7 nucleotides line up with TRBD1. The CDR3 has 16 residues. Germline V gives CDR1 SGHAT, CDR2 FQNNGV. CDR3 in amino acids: CASSLVGTGVAGKLFF. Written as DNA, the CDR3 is TGTGCCAGTAGCTTAGTAGGCACAGGGGTTGCCGGGAAGCTGTTTTTT.

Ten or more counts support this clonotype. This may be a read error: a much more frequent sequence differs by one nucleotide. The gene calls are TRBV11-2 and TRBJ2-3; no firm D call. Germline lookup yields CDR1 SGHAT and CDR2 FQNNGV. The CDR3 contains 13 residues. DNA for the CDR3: TGTGTCAGCAGCTTAGGCGGCACAGATACGCAGTATTTT. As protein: CVSSLGGTDTQYF.

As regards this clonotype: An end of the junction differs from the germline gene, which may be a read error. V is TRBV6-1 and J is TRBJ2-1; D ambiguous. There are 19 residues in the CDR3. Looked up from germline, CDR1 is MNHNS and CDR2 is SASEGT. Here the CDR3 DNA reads TGTGCCAGAAGTGATCCGGAAGGGCCGCGGTTGCTCGCCTACAATGAGCAGTTCTTC. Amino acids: CARSDPEGPRLLAYNEQFF.

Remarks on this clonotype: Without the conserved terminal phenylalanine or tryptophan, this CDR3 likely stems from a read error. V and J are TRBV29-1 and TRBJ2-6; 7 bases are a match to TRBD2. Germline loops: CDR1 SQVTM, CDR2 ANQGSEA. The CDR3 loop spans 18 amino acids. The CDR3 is CSVVEERGGPSGSNVLTY. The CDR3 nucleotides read TGCAGCGTTGTGGAGGAAAGGGGAGGGCCCTCTGGGTCCAACGTCCTGACTTAC.

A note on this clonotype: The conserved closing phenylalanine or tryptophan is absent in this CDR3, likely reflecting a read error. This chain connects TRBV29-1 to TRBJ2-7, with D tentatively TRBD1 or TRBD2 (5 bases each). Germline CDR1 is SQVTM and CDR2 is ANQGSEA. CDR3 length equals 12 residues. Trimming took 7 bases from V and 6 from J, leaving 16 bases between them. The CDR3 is CSAWGMNAEQYY. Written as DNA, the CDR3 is TGCAGCGCCTGGGGGATGAACGCCGAGCAGTACTAC.